The rows below give T cell receptor beta chains drawn from one sample of a study of cytomegalovirus exposure and HLA in healthy donors. Only in-frame clones appear in the TCRdb table, and some are missing; sequencing was by immunoSEQ multiplex PCR. The sample has approximately 110,000 clones; about 85% are singletons. What was sequenced was PBMCs. The receptor source for this set is a woman aged 18-29 years in good health and CMV-seropositive. The CDR3 runs from the conserved cysteine through the conserved F or W. A D gene is named only where the DNA matches it firmly. A row's size may be missing; if present it is once, few, many or a size class.

TRBV27	.	TRBJ2-3	TRBD2	CASSLWGGRVGDTQYF	TGTGCCAGCAGTTTATGGGGCGGGAGGGTCGGAGATACGCAGTATTTT
TRBV6-1	.	TRBJ2-7	.	CASSETDNYEQYF	TGTGCCAGCAGTGAAACAGACAACTACGAGCAGTACTTC
TRBV4-1	.	TRBJ2-3	.	CASSQGGGTDTQYF	TGCGCCAGCAGCCAAGGGGGGGGCACAGATACGCAGTATTTT
TRBV19	.	TRBJ2-7	TRBD2	CASSIVAGEEQYF	TGTGCCAGTAGTATAGTCGCGGGAGAGGAGCAGTACTTC
TRBV2	.	TRBJ2-1	TRBD2	CATTREGRSYNEQFF	TGTGCCACGACTCGGGAGGGCCGCTCCTACAATGAGCAGTTCTTC
TRBV7-8	.	TRBJ2-1	.	CASSLDPRGIYNEQFF	TGTGCCAGCAGCTTAGACCCCCGGGGGATTTACAATGAGCAGTTCTTC
TRBV20-1	.	TRBJ2-4	.	CSATSRGIQYF	TGCAGTGCAACGAGTCGGGGAATTCAGTACTTC
TRBV27	.	TRBJ2-2	.	CASRRTGYTGELFF	TGTGCCAGCAGGCGAACAGGGTACACCGGGGAGCTGTTTTTT
TRBV5-1	.	TRBJ2-6	.	CASSGSSGANVLTF	TGCGCCAGCAGCGGCAGCTCTGGGGCCAACGTCCTGACTTTC
TRBV7-9	.	TRBJ2-5	TRBD2	CASSLGGLVSRETQYF	TGTGCCAGCAGCTTAGGAGGACTAGTGTCAAGGGAGACCCAGTACTTC
TRBV28	.	TRBJ1-1	.	CASSSHSVVTEAFF	TGTGCCAGCAGTTCCCACAGTGTCGTCACTGAAGCTTTCTTT
TRBV27	once	TRBJ2-1	TRBD2	CASSKRGGLNEQFF	TGTGCCAGCAGTAAGCGGGGGGGCCTTAATGAGCAGTTCTTC
TRBV7-2	.	TRBJ1-5	.	CASTGSDNQPQHF	TGTGCCAGTACAGGGTCTGATAATCAGCCCCAGCATTTT
TRBV27	.	TRBJ1-2	.	CASRRANYGYTF	TGTGCCAGCAGAAGAGCGAACTATGGCTACACCTTC
TRBV6-6	.	TRBJ2-7	TRBD2	CASRGTSGRRSYEQYF	TGTGCCAGCAGGGGGACTAGCGGGAGGCGGTCGTACGAGCAGTACTTC
TRBV5-4	.	TRBJ2-3	.	CASSLKAQGTDTQYF	TGTGCCAGCAGCTTGAAAGCCCAGGGCACAGATACGCAGTATTTT
TRBV13	.	TRBJ2-7	TRBD2	CASSPGGGTYEQYF	TGTGCCAGCAGCCCGGGGGGGGGAACCTACGAGCAGTACTTC
TRBV29-1	.	TRBJ1-1	.	CSSKNTEAFF	TGTAGCTCTAAGAACACTGAAGCTTTCTTT
TRBV19	.	TRBJ2-3	.	CASTLAVGAPSTDTQYF	TGTGCCAGTACCCTTGCGGTAGGGGCACCCAGCACAGATACGCAGTATTTT
TRBV5-4	once	TRBJ1-1	.	CASSFAPGGLGGNTEAFF	TGTGCCAGCAGCTTCGCCCCGGGAGGTCTGGGGGGGAACACTGAAGCTTTCTTT
TRBV10-1	.	TRBJ1-1	.	CASSRGGWHTEAFF	TGCGCCAGCAGCCGCGGGGGATGGCACACTGAAGCTTTCTTT
TRBV4-2	.	TRBJ2-5	TRBD1	CASSQEDRGETQYF	TGTGCCAGCAGCCAAGAGGACAGGGGTGAGACCCAGTACTTC
TRBV6-1	.	TRBJ1-5	TRBD1	CASSGRQGVGAPWEPQHF	TGTGCCAGCAGTGGAAGACAGGGGGTTGGCGCCCCCTGGGAGCCCCAGCATTTT
TRBV7-2	.	TRBJ1-2	TRBD1	CASSSAGTGHYGYTF	TGTGCCAGCAGCTCCGCCGGGACAGGGCATTATGGCTACACCTTC
TRBV6-4	.	TRBJ1-1	.	CASSQTGRNTEAFF	TGTGCCAGCAGCCAAACGGGGAGGAACACTGAAGCTTTCTTT
TRBV27	.	TRBJ1-5	TRBD1	CASRGGDSLYSNQPQHF	TGTGCCAGCAGAGGAGGGGACAGCCTTTATAGCAATCAGCCCCAGCATTTT
TRBV30	.	TRBJ2-5	TRBD1	CARDSTGETQYF	TGTGCCCGGGACAGTACGGGTGAGACCCAGTACTTC
TRBV28	.	TRBJ1-1	.	CASSSSQGTEAFF	TGTGCCAGCAGTTCATCTCAGGGCACTGAAGCTTTCTTT
TRBV27	.	TRBJ1-6	.	CASSFSGSNSPLHF	TGTGCCAGCAGTTTTTCAGGATCCAATTCACCCCTCCACTTT
TRBV5-1	.	TRBJ2-5	.	CASSYSETQYF	TGCGCCAGCAGCTACTCAGAGACCCAGTACTTC
TRBV9	.	TRBJ1-2	TRBD1	CASSVTQGASYTF	TGTGCCAGCAGCGTAACCCAGGGGGCTAGCTACACCTTC
TRBV11-2	once	TRBJ2-5	TRBD1	CASSLFPGQPEEAQYF	TGTGCCAGCAGCTTATTTCCGGGACAGCCCGAAGAGGCCCAGTACTTC
TRBV9	once	TRBJ2-7	.	CASSVDLGAEQYF	TGTGCCAGCAGCGTAGATCTGGGGGCCGAGCAGTACTTC
TRBV28	.	TRBJ2-7	TRBD1	CASSLNTWTGGAEQYF	TGTGCCAGCAGTTTAAATACTTGGACAGGGGGCGCCGAGCAGTACTTC
TRBV28	once	TRBJ1-6	.	CASGFGLGLSSYNSPLHF	TGTGCCAGCGGGTTTGGACTGGGCCTAAGCTCCTATAATTCACCCCTCCACTTT
TRBV10-3	.	TRBJ2-3	.	CAISGRTANSTDTQYF	TGTGCCATCAGTGGGAGGACAGCAAATAGCACAGATACGCAGTATTTT
TRBV2	.	TRBJ1-2	.	CASKGDRAWGYTF	TGTGCCAGCAAGGGGGATAGGGCGTGGGGCTACACCTTC
TRBV4-1	.	TRBJ1-2	.	CASSQARGGFGYTF	TGCGCCAGCAGCCAAGCTCGGGGGGGGTTTGGCTACACCTTC
TRBV10-3	.	TRBJ2-3	TRBD2	CATASGLAVRDTQYF	TGTGCCACCGCCTCGGGACTAGCGGTTCGAGATACGCAGTATTTT
TRBV9	.	TRBJ2-7	TRBD1	CASSPRLGQGAYEQYF	TGTGCCAGCAGCCCCCGTTTAGGACAGGGTGCCTACGAGCAGTACTTC
TRBV2	.	TRBJ1-4	TRBD1	CASTSGTGEEKLFF	TGTGCCAGCACCTCCGGGACAGGGGAAGAAAAACTGTTTTTT
TRBV30	.	TRBJ2-7	TRBD1	CAWSGDREIHEQYF	TGTGCCTGGAGTGGGGACAGGGAAATCCACGAGCAGTACTTC
TRBV28	once	TRBJ1-2	TRBD1	CASSFKGAGGYTF	TGTGCCAGCAGTTTTAAGGGGGCCGGTGGCTACACCTTC
TRBV30	.	TRBJ2-7	TRBD1	CAWSRQGVPYEQYF	TGTGCCTGGAGTCGACAGGGGGTCCCCTACGAGCAGTACTTC
TRBV28	.	TRBJ1-2	.	CASRPRIYGYTF	TGTGCCAGCAGACCTAGGATCTATGGCTACACCTTC
TRBV7-2	.	TRBJ1-2	TRBD1	CASSLSTGQGYGYTF	TGTGCCAGCAGCTTATCAACTGGACAGGGCTATGGCTACACCTTC
TRBV15	.	TRBJ2-7	TRBD1	CATSRETGADYEQYF	TGTGCCACCAGCAGAGAAACAGGGGCAGACTACGAGCAGTACTTC
TRBV5-1	.	TRBJ2-1	.	CASSLEAGASSYNEQFF	TGCGCCAGCAGCTTGGAGGCGGGGGCGAGCTCCTACAATGAGCAGTTCTTC
TRBV6-1	.	TRBJ2-1	TRBD2	CASSEGLAGAHEQFF	TGTGCCAGCAGTGAAGGACTAGCGGGAGCCCATGAGCAGTTCTTC